Given below is one T cell receptor beta chain in context. Its antigen remains unidentified. Base quality data are lacking; no much larger clone is found one base away. As encoded in the germline V gene (reference sequence), CDR1 is SEHNR while CDR2 is FQNEAQ. The CDR3 spans 15 residues, from the cysteine through the phenylalanine. The DNA shown is the 45-base CDR3, in frame from base 1. V is clipped by 4 bases and J by 4 bases, and the sequence between their germline boundaries is 13 bases long. This entry is derived from a study of blood T cell repertoires in COVID-19 (dated by TCRdb to 2018 to 2021). For context, the study as a whole: Collaborator samples came from the United States, Italy and Spain and covered acute and convalescent phases of COVID-19. The material from the prospective study consisted of cDNA or gDNA derived from T cells, B-cell-depleted T cells, or PBMCs. Deeply sampled blood TCRbeta repertoires from subjects exposed to, actively infected with, or recovered from COVID-19 were included in the dataset. The repertoires were made available in a free public database intended to serve as a resource for research on the immune response to SARS-CoV-2. The samples were drawn from two sources: the first 160 participants of the ongoing ImmuneRACE study, and 950 to 1,500 subjects contributed by 6 global collaborators. Sample metadata almost always included a de-identified subject ID, COVID-19 status, age in years and sex. Where available, HLA class I and class II types were taken from metadata supplied by the sample provider and were not determined by assay-based typing.

Participants in the prospective study were aged about 18 to 95 years, lived in over 20 United States geographic areas, and enrolled through a virtual design. In the prospective study, participants were assigned to cohorts based on the clinical history participants reported in a screening survey and a study questionnaire. Recovered participants in ImmuneRACE Cohort 3 were defined as having two consecutive negative NP/OP PCR tests, clearance from a healthcare professional, or resolution of symptoms. Each participant in the prospective study had whole blood, serum and a nasopharyngeal or oropharyngeal swab collected by mobile phlebotomists. Prospective study participants could optionally give additional blood draws and questionnaires over an approximately two-month period. Prospective study blood samples were shipped either frozen or at room temperature before DNA extraction. TCRbeta CDR3 regions were amplified from genomic DNA by means of the immunoSEQ Assay, a bias-controlled multiplex PCR. The original pipeline was this. The number of nucleated cells in each sample was estimated from the amplification of reference gene primers within the assay. To quantify the absolute abundance of each unique TCRbeta CDR3 rearrangement, sequence reads were collapsed and filtered. For each sample, productive Simpson clonality was calculated as the square root of Simpson's diversity index across productive rearrangements. The table was pulled from immuneACCESS by TCRdb, which kept in-frame rearrangements only. Such tables lose some clones; where checked, under half of the loss comes from unresolved V genes, and the rest has no known cause. V, J and clone size were drawn from that table, and D and trimming were deduced from the DNA. The sample contains some 300,000 clones, 70% to 90% of them found a single time. The ten biggest clones cover 0.75% to 1% of the sample.

The paper's findings and limits, for the study overall: The quantity of clinical and demographic metadata differed by source and by participant and was supplied without curation.

This clonotype was obtained from a woman under 40 who had recovered from COVID-19. Recombination connected TRBV7-9 to TRBJ1-4, and possibly TRBD1, on 6 matching bases. The sample was PBMCs or T cells enriched from blood (not recorded which). The CDR3 region: CASSSTGDYNEKLFF. The DNA sequence reads TGTGCCAGCAGCTCGACAGGAGATTATAATGAAAAACTGTTTTTT.